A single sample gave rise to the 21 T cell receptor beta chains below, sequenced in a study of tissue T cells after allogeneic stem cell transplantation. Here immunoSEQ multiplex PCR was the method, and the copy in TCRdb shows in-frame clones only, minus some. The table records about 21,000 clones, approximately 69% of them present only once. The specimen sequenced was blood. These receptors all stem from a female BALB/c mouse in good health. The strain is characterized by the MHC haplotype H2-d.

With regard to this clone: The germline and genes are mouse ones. The sequenced part of the CDR3 DNA is TGTGCCAGCAGCTTGGGGGTTGCAGAAACGCTGTAT. It yields the protein CASSLGVAETLY. The CDR3 in its entirety is CASSLGVAETLYF. The V call is TRBV3, the J call TRBJ2-3; D tentatively reads TRBD1 or TRBD2 (5 bases each). The read is 1 residue too short to cover the CDR3 end, so that end is filled in from the germline J gene. Germline V gene sequence: CDR1 SNHLY, CDR2 FYNGKV (reference sequence). V dropped 3 bases and J dropped 2 bases, with 6 bases sitting between them. The CDR3 length is 13 residues.

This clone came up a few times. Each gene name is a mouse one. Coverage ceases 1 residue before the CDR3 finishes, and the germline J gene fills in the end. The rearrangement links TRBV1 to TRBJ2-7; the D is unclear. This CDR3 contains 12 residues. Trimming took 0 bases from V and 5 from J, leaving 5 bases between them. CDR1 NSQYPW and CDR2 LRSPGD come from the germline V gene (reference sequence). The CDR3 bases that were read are TGCACCTGCAGTGCAGATCTTCATGAACAGTAC. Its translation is CTCSADLHEQY. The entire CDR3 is CTCSADLHEQYF. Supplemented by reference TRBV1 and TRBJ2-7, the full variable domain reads VTLLEQNPRWRLVPRGQAVNLRCILKNSQYPWMSWYQQDLQKQLQWLFTLRSPGDKEVKSLPGADYLATRVTDTELRLQVANMSQGRTLYCTCSADLHEQYFGPGTRLTVL.

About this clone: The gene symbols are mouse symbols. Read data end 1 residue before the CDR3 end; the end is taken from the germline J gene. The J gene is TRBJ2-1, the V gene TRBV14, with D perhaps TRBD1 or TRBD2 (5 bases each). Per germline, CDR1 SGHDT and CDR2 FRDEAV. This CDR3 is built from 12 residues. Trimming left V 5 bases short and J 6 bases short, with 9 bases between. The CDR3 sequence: CASRGTSAEQFF. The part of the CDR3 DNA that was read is TGTGCCAGCAGGGGGACCTCTGCTGAGCAGTTC.

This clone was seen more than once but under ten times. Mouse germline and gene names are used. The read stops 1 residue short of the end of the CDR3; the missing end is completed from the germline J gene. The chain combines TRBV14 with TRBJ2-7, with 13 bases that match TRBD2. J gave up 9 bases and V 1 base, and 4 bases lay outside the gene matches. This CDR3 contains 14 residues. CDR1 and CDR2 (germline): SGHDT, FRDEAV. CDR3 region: CASSFPGTGGVQYF. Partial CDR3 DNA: TGTGCCAGCAGTTTCCCCGGGACTGGGGGGGTACAGTAC.

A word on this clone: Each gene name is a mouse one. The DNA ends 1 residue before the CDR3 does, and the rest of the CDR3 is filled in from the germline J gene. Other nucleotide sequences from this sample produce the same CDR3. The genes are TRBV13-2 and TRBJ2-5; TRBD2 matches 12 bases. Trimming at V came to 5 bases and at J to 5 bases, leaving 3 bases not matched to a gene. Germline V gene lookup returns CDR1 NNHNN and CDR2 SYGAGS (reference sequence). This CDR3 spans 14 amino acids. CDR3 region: CASGGLGGGDTQYF. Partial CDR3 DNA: TGTGCCAGCGGAGGACTGGGGGGGGGAGACACCCAGTAC.

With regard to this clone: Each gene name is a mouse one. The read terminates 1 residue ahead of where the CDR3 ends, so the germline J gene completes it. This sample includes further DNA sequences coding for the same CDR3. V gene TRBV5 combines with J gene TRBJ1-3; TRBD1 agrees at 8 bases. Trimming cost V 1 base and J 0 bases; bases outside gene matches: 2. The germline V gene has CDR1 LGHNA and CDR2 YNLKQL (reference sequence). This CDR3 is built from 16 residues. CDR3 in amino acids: CASSQGTGISGNTLYF. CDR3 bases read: TGTGCCAGCAGCCAAGGGACAGGGATTTCTGGAAATACGCTCTAT.

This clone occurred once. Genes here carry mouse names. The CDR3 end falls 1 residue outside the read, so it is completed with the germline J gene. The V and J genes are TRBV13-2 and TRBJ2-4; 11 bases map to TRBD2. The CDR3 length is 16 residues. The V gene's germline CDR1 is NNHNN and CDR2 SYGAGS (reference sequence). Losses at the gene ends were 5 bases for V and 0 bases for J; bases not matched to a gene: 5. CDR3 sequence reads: CASGKTGGGSQNTLYF. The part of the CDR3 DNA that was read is TGTGCCAGCGGGAAGACTGGGGGGGGTAGTCAAAACACCTTGTAC.

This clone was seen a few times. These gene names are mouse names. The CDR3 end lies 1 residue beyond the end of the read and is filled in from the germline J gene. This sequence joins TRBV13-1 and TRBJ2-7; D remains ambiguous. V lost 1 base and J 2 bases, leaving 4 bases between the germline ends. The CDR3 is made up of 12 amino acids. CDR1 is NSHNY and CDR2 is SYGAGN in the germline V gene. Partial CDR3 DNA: TGTGCCAGCAGTGATAGTGCCTATGAACAGTAC. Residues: CASSDSAYEQY. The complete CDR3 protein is CASSDSAYEQYF.

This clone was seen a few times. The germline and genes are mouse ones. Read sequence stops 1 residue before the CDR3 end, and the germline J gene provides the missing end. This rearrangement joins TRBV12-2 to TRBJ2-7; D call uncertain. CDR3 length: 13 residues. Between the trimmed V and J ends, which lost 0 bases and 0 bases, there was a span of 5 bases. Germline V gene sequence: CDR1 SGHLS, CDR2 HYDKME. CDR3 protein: CASSLETSYEQYF. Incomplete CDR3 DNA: TGTGCCAGCTCTCTCGAGACCTCCTATGAACAGTAC.

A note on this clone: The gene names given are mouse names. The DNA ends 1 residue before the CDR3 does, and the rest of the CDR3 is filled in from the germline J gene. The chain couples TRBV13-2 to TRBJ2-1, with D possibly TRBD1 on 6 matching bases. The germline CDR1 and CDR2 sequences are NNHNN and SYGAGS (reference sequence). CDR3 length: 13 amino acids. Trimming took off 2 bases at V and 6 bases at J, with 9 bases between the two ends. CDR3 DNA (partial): TGTGCCAGCGGTGACAGGGGCGGTGCTGAGCAGTTC. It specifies CASGDRGGAEQF. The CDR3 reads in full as CASGDRGGAEQFF.

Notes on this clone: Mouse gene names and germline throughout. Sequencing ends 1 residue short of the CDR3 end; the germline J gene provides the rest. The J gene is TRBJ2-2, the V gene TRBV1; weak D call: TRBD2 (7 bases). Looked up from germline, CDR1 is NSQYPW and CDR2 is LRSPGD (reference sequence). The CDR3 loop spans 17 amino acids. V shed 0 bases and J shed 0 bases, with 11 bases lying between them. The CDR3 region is CTCSADNGGPNTGQLYF. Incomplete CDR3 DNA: TGCACCTGCAGTGCAGATAATGGGGGGCCAAACACCGGGCAGCTCTAC.

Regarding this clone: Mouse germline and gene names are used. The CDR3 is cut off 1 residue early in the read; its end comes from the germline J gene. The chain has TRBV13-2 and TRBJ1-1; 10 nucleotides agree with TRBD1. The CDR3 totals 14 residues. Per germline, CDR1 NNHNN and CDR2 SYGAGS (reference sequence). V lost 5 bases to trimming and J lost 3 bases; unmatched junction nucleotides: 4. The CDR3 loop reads CASGRDRGYTEVFF. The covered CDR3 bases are TGTGCCAGCGGGAGGGACAGGGGATACACAGAAGTCTTC.

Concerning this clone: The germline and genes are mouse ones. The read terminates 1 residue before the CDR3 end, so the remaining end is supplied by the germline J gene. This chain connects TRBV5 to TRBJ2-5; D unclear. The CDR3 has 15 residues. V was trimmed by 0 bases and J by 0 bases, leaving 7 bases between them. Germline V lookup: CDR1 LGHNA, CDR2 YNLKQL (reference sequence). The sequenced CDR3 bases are TGTGCCAGCAGCCAAGATCACAGTAACCAAGACACCCAGTAC. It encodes CASSQDHSNQDTQY. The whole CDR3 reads CASSQDHSNQDTQYF.

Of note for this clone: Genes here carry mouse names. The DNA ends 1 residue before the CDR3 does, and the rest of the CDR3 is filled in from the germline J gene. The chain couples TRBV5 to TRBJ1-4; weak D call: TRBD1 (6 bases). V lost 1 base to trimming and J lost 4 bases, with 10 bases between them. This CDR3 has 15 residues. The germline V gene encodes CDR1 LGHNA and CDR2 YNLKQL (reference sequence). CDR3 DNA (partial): TGTGCCAGCAGCCAAGGCGGGGGCGACAACGAAAGATTATTT. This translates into CASSQGGGDNERLF. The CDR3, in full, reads CASSQGGGDNERLFF.

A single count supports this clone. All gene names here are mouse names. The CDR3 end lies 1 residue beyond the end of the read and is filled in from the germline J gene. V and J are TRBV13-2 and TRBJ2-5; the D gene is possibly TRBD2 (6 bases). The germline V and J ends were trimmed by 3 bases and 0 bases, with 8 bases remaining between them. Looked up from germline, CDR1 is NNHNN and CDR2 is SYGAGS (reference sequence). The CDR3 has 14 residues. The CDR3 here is CASGGTGNQDTQYF. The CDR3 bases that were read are TGTGCCAGCGGTGGTACTGGGAACCAAGACACCCAGTAC.

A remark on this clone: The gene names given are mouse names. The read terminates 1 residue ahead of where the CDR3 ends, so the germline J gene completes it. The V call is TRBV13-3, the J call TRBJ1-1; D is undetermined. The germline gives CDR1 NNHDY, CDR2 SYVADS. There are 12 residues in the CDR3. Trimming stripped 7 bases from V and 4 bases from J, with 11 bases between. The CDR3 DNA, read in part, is TGTGCCAGCCGGGGAAGGAGCACAGAAGTCTTC. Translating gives CASRGRSTEVF. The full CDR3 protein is CASRGRSTEVFF.

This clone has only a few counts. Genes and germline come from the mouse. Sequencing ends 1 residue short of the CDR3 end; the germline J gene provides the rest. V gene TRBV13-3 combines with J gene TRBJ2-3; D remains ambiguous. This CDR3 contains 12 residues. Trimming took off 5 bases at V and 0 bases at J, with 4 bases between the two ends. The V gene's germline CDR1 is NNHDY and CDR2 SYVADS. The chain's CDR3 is CASRSSAETLYF. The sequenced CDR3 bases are TGTGCCAGCAGGAGTAGTGCAGAAACGCTGTAT.

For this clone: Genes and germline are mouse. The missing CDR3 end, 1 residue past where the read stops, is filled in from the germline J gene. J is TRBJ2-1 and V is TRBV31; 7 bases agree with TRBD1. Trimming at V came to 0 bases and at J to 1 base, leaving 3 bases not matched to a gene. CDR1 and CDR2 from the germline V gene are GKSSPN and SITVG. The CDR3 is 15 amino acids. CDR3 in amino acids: CAWSLGTANYAEQFF. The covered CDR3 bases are TGTGCCTGGAGTCTGGGGACAGCCAACTATGCTGAGCAGTTC.

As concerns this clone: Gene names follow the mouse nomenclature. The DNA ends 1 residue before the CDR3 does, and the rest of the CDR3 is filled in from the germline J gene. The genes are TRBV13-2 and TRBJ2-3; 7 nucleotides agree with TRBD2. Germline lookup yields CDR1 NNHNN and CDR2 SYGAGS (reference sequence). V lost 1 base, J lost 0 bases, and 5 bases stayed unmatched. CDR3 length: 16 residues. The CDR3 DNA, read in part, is TGTGCCAGCGGTGATCCGGGGGGGACTAGTGCAGAAACGCTGTAT. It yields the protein CASGDPGGTSAETLY. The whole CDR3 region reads CASGDPGGTSAETLYF.

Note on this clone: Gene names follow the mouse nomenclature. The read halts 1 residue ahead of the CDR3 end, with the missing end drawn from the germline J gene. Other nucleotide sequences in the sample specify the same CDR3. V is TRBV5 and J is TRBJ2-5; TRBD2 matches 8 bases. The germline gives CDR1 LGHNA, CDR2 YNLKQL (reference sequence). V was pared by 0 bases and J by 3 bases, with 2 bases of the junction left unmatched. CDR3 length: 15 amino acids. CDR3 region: CASSQDGGGQDTQYF. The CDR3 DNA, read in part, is TGTGCCAGCAGCCAAGATGGGGGGGGGCAAGACACCCAGTAC.

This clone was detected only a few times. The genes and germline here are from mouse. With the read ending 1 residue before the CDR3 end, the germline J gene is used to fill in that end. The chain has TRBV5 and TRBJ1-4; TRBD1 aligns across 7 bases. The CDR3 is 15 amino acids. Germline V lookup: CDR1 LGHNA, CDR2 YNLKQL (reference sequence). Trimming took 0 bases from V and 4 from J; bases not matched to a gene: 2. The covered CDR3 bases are TGTGCCAGCAGCCAAGACCGACAGGGCAACGAAAGATTATTT. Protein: CASSQDRQGNERLF. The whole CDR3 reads CASSQDRQGNERLFF.